This TCR beta chain was sequenced in a study of cytomegalovirus exposure and HLA in healthy donors. Germline CDR1 SSHAT, CDR2 FNYEAQ (reference sequence). The CDR3 is 15 amino acids. Deletions cut 4 bases from V and 2 bases from J, with 14 bases between. This clone was seen more than once but under ten times. Its matching antigen is unknown. The PCR made use of 60 Vbeta and 13 Jbeta primers. The method was immunoSEQ multiplex PCR; TCRdb's version includes in-frame clones alone and lacks a portion of them. The sample holds some 190,000 clones, roughly 9.4% seen once. Study-wide findings and caveats: Analysis performed later found roughly 17,000 TCR beta sequences associated with HLA alleles at 0.05 false discovery rate.

The material sequenced was PBMCs. The chain joins TRBV7-7 to TRBJ2-5; tentative D call: TRBD2 (5 bases). The origin of this receptor is a woman between 25 and 40 years old in good health and CMV-seropositive. In DNA form, the CDR3 reads TGTGCCAGCAGCTCGACGGAGGAAAAACAAGAGACCCAGTACTTC. It translates to CASSSTEEKQETQYF.